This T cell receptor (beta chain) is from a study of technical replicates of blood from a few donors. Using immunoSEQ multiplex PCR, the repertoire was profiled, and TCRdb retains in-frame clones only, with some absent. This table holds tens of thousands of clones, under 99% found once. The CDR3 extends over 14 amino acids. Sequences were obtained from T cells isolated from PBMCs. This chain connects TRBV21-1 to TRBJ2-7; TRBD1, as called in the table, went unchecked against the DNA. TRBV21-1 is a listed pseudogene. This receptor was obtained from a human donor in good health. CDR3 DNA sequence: TGTGTCAGCCGGACAGGGGCTAGACTAGACGAGCAGTACTTC. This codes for CVSRTGARLDEQYF.